This T cell receptor beta chain is drawn from a study of shared clonotypes between healthy human individuals. As for the study in general: The people who gave samples were two women and a few men aged 18 to 49. The study used three CD4 naive, three CD4 memory, two CD8 naive and one CD8 memory plate per donor.

Each subset's genomic DNA was shared equally among a number of immunoSEQ plates. Clones were read by immunoSEQ multiplex PCR, and TCRdb kept only the in-frame ones, dropping some. The data hold about 340,000 clones, with around 70% observed a single time. Study-wide points: A generally larger estimated richness was seen in naive subsets than in memory subsets.

As concerns this clone: The target antigen is unknown.

V shed 4 bases, J shed 2 bases, and the junction held 7 bases outside the gene matches. The CDR3 is 15 amino acids. Germline V gives CDR1 ENHRY, CDR2 SYGVKD. The sample consisted of memory CD4+ T cells sorted from blood. Subset meaning: CD45RA-negative fraction. This chain uses TRBV10-3 with TRBJ2-5; 7 positions match TRBD2. The TCR originated in a man aged 25-40 years in good health. The CDR3 bases are TGTGCCATCAGTGTTGGGGGGGATTCGCAAGAGACCCAGTACTTC. Protein: CAISVGGDSQETQYF.